This TCR beta chain is from a study of response to subunit inactivated influenza vaccine. Overall study results and limits: The authors put forward the suggestion that each seasonal influenza vaccination may bring in only a limited number of new T cells.

Germline CDR1 reads SGHTA; CDR2 reads FQGNSA. V was clipped by 5 bases and J by 1 base; unmatched bases: 5. The CDR3 is 14 residues long. TCRdb re-derived calls from the RT-PCR reads in MiXCR, one entry per CDR3 protein. The sample shows over 400,000 distinct CDR3 sequences, over 10% of them seen only once. This clonotype was counted many times. Its antigen remains unknown. The source of this sequence is a man aged 50 or older who received an inactivated influenza vaccine. The genes are TRBV7-2 and TRBJ2-7; TRBD1 matches 7 bases. The input for sequencing was PBMCs from blood, taken 45 days after vaccination. CDR3 loop: CASSQRGQSYEQYF. CDR3 in DNA: TGTGCCAGCAGCCAACGGGGACAGTCCTACGAGCAGTACTTC.